A single sample gave rise to the 23 T cell receptor beta chains below, sequenced in a study of blood T cells in healthy people across ages (dated by TCRdb to the mid-2010s). The library was obtained by 5' RACE. Instrument on record: Illumina HiSeq 2500. A second 7 to 11 cycle PCR used a sample-barcoded 5' primer and a J-beta primer mix. TCRdb ran its own pipeline on the public reads, namely fastp trimming at Q25 and MiXCR clone calling, and kept in-frame beta chains. For every CDR3 protein sequence, its rows merge into one entry that carries the most common genes and DNA. In all, the sample holds about a million distinct CDR3 sequences, and 35% to 40% of those were seen once. The ten largest clones capture 10% to 15% of the sample. What was sequenced was blood. Source of these receptors: a man between 18 and 35 years old in good health.

This clonotype was seen only once. This sequence joins TRBV9 and TRBJ1-4; no definite D call. Trimming stripped 0 bases from V and 6 bases from J, with 6 bases between. The CDR3 runs to 13 residues. The germline gives CDR1 SGDLS, CDR2 YYNGEE. In DNA, the CDR3 is TGTGCCAGCAGCGTAGACTGGGATGAAAAACTGTTTTTT. Its protein is CASSVDWDEKLFF.

At least ten counts were recorded for this clonotype. J is TRBJ1-2 and V is TRBV6-7; D is undetermined. TRBV6-7 is sorted into the ORF group, with uncertain function. The CDR3 covers 13 residues. Trimming shortened V by 11 bases and J by 3 bases, and 16 bases separated the two germline ends. The CDR3 reads CAAQKGGDYGYTF. The CDR3 coding sequence is TGTGCCGCCCAGAAGGGAGGTGACTATGGCTACACCTTC.

About this clonotype: The junction does not match germline at one end; this may be a read error. This chain connects TRBV20-1 to TRBJ1-4; D is undetermined. CDR1 DFQATT and CDR2 SNEGSKA come from the germline V gene (reference sequence). The CDR3 has 13 amino acids. CDR3 DNA sequence: TGTGCTAGTAGAGGGAACGGAGGCGAAAAACTGTTTTTT. It encodes CASRGNGGEKLFF.

This sequence joins TRBV12-5 and TRBJ2-1; a possible D gene is TRBD2 (6 bases). The length of the CDR3 is 16 residues. Germline V gene sequence: CDR1 LGHNT, CDR2 FRNRAP. Trimming took off 0 bases at V and 8 bases at J, with 17 bases between the two ends. The CDR3, as DNA: TGTGCTAGTGGTTTGGTACTCGGCGGGGATGGGGATGAGCAGTTCTTC. It translates to CASGLVLGGDGDEQFF.

The chain combines TRBV3-1 with TRBJ2-3; TRBD1 aligns across 9 bases. There are 16 residues in the CDR3. CDR1 is LGHDT and CDR2 is YNNKEL in the germline V gene (reference sequence). The V and J ends lost 4 bases and 4 bases, in that order; junction bases with no gene match: 9. CDR3 in amino acids: CASSPRGTGWADTQYF. CDR3 DNA sequence: TGTGCCAGCAGCCCCAGAGGGACAGGGTGGGCAGATACGCAGTATTTT.

The chain carries TRBV5-5 and TRBJ2-2; D remains unclear. Trimming cost V 1 base and J 7 bases, with 11 bases left between them. The length of the CDR3 is 14 residues. Germline V gene lookup returns CDR1 SGHKS and CDR2 YYEKEE (reference sequence). Here the CDR3 reads CASSLSPTDGELFF. DNA of the CDR3: TGTGCCAGCAGCTTGTCCCCGACTGACGGGGAGCTGTTTTTT.

This clonotype appeared a few times. The chain has TRBV12-3 or TRBV12-4 and TRBJ2-1; a possible D gene is TRBD1 (6 bases). CDR3 length: 13 residues. V lost 4 bases, J lost 6 bases, and 10 bases lay in between. This chain's CDR3 is CASSSGAPNEQFF. The DNA of the CDR3 is TGTGCCAGCAGTTCAGGGGCCCCCAATGAGCAGTTCTTC.

The CDR3 nucleotides read TGTGCCATCAGACCAGTTGGTGGCGGGGATTACGAGCAGTACTTC. Residues: CAIRPVGGGDYEQYF. The chain combines TRBV12-3 or TRBV12-4 with TRBJ2-1; maybe TRBD2 (6 bases). The DNA matches TRBJ2-7 better at its end, which makes the J call doubtful. The CDR3 sequence is 15 residues long.

The chain couples TRBV27 to TRBJ1-5, with a weak D call TRBD1 (6 bases). This CDR3 region has 15 residues. The V end lost 7 bases, the J end lost 0 bases, and 13 bases lay between the germline ends. The germline gives CDR1 MNHEY, CDR2 SMNVEV (reference sequence). CDR3 sequence (DNA): TGTGCCAGCAACCCGGACAGTTATAGCAATCAGCCCCAGCATTTT. Residues: CASNPDSYSNQPQHF.

The CDR3 sequence: CASSNKQGVGTEAFF. The CDR3 DNA is TGTGCCAGCAGCAATAAACAGGGGGTGGGCACTGAAGCTTTCTTT. The rearrangement links TRBV6-5 to TRBJ1-1; 8 bases are a match to TRBD1. The CDR3 is made up of 15 amino acids. V was pared by 6 bases and J by 4 bases, with 10 bases of the junction left unmatched. Germline loops: CDR1 MNHEY, CDR2 SVGAGI.

This clonotype was counted a few times. This chain uses TRBV20-1 with TRBJ1-3; no clear D gene. The CDR3 consists of 13 residues. CDR1 and CDR2 (germline): DFQATT, SNEGSKA (reference sequence). V lost 3 bases and J 2 bases, leaving 8 bases between the germline ends. This chain's CDR3 is CSASGLAGNTIYF. The CDR3 DNA reads as TGCAGTGCTAGCGGTCTCGCTGGAAACACCATATATTTT.

The chain combines TRBV20-1 with TRBJ2-5, with a weak D call TRBD2 (6 bases). V lost 6 bases and J 6 bases, leaving 17 bases between the germline ends. Germline CDR1 is DFQATT and CDR2 is SNEGSKA (reference sequence). The length of the CDR3 is 13 residues. CDR3 in amino acids: CSAHPGGAQTQYF. CDR3 DNA sequence: TGCAGTGCACATCCTGGCGGGGCACAGACCCAGTACTTC.

Concerning this clonotype: It may be a read error: a sequence one base away is much more abundant. This CDR3 reads CASSLAHRADTQYF. The CDR3 DNA reads TGTGCCAGCAGCTTAGCGCATAGAGCAGATACGCAGTATTTT. The J gene is TRBJ2-3, the V gene TRBV7-2; no reliable D call. Germline V gene data show CDR1 as SGHTA and CDR2 as FQGNSA. This CDR3 has 14 amino acids. Trimming pared 0 bases from V and 4 bases from J, leaving 8 bases between.

In this sample, this clonotype turned up a few times. The chain employs TRBV6-5 and TRBJ1-4; tentatively, D is TRBD1 (5 bases). The CDR3 consists of 15 residues. Germline V CDR1 and CDR2: MNHEY, SVGAGI. The V end was cut by 6 bases, the J end by 8 bases, with 19 bases between. CDR3 amino acids: CASSPAGTKGEKLFF. CDR3 DNA sequence: TGTGCCAGCAGCCCTGCCGGGACGAAGGGAGAAAAACTGTTTTTT.

The gene calls are TRBV9 and TRBJ1-3; 10 positions match TRBD1. CDR1 is SGDLS and CDR2 is YYNGEE in the germline V gene. Trimming cost V 4 bases and J 6 bases; bases outside gene matches: 16. The CDR3 runs to 18 residues. CDR3 sequence: CASSLEPPGQGPENTIYF. The DNA of the CDR3 is TGTGCCAGCAGCCTAGAACCTCCGGGACAGGGGCCGGAAAACACCATATATTTT.

This clonotype was seen a few times. The chain couples TRBV29-1 to TRBJ1-2; 9 bases line up with TRBD1. The CDR3 length is 14 residues. CDR1 is SQVTM, CDR2 ANQGSEA, per germline. The V segment lost 7 bases and the J segment 4 bases; nucleotides outside the gene matches: 10. CDR3 nucleotides: TGCAGCGCGGACTCCCGGGACAGGGCCTATGGCTACACCTTC. It encodes CSADSRDRAYGYTF.

V is TRBV12-3 or TRBV12-4 and J is TRBJ1-4; 9 nucleotides match TRBD1. The CDR3 runs to 15 residues. J was trimmed by 7 bases and V by 3 bases; bases with no gene match: 6. CDR3 in amino acids: CASSFEGQGSEKLFF. CDR3 coding DNA: TGTGCCAGCAGTTTTGAGGGACAGGGAAGTGAAAAACTGTTTTTT.

The chain employs TRBV5-1 and TRBJ2-3, with D possibly matching TRBD2 (5 bases). The V end was cut by 7 bases, the J end by 0 bases, with 12 bases between. The CDR3 is made up of 14 amino acids. In germline, CDR1 is SGHRS, CDR2 YFSETQ. The CDR3 sequence: CASAARESTDTQYF. In nucleotides, the CDR3 is TGCGCCAGCGCGGCGAGGGAAAGCACAGATACGCAGTATTTT.

Only a few counts were recorded for this clonotype. V usage is TRBV12-3 or TRBV12-4 and J usage is TRBJ1-5, with no clear D. There are 14 residues in the CDR3. V was cut by 2 bases and J by 3 bases, with 8 bases left in between. The CDR3 protein is CASSLSAINQPQHF. In nucleotides, the CDR3 is TGTGCCAGCAGTTTATCCGCAATCAATCAGCCCCAGCATTTT.

The chain's CDR3 is CSASRGNQETQYF. The CDR3 DNA reads TGCAGTGCTAGTCGGGGGAACCAAGAGACCCAGTACTTC. The rearrangement links TRBV20-1 to TRBJ2-5; TRBD2 might be the D (6 bases). The CDR3 spans 13 residues. The germline V gene has CDR1 DFQATT and CDR2 SNEGSKA (reference sequence). Trimming removed 3 bases at V and 0 bases at J, with 8 bases between.

The CDR3 is CASSRQSNRGNQPQHF. In DNA, the CDR3 is TGTGCCAGCAGCCGCCAGAGTAACAGGGGCAATCAGCCCCAGCATTTT. The rearrangement joins TRBV7-9 to TRBJ1-5; D is perhaps TRBD1 (6 bases). The CDR3 is 16 amino acids. Germline CDR1 SEHNR, CDR2 FQNEAQ (reference sequence). V lost 5 bases to trimming and J lost 2 bases, with 16 bases between them.

This rearrangement joins TRBV7-9 to TRBJ2-5; 9 positions match TRBD2. Losses at the gene ends were 3 bases for V and 0 bases for J; bases not matched to a gene: 5. Germline lookup yields CDR1 SEHNR and CDR2 FQNEAQ (reference sequence). CDR3 length equals 16 residues. The CDR3 bases are TGTGCCAGCAGCTTCATCCGGACTAGCGACCAAGAGACCCAGTACTTC. Amino acids: CASSFIRTSDQETQYF.

The chain employs TRBV28 and TRBJ1-1; D gene uncertain. V was shortened by 5 bases and J by 1 base, with 11 bases between the two germline ends. Germline V gene lookup returns CDR1 MDHEN and CDR2 SYDVKM. CDR3 size: 14 residues. The CDR3 loop reads CASSVTAGNTEAFF. CDR3 nucleotide sequence: TGTGCCAGCAGTGTAACCGCAGGGAACACTGAAGCTTTCTTT.